The 3 T cell receptor beta chains listed next were all sequenced from one sample in a study of blood T cells in healthy people across ages. Using a J-beta primer mix together with a sample-barcoded 5' primer, a second PCR was run for about 6 to 11 cycles. One entry per CDR3 protein results from TCRdb running MiXCR on the 5' RACE reads. Of about 780,000 distinct CDR3 sequences listed, around 50% are singletons. Specimen: blood. These receptors were collected from an elderly man in good health.

The chain employs TRBV20-1 and TRBJ1-5; no definite D call. This CDR3 has 15 amino acids. Trimming took off 6 bases at V and 0 bases at J, with 15 bases between the two ends. CDR1 and CDR2 from the germline V gene are DFQATT and SNEGSKA (reference sequence). The CDR3 DNA reads TGCAGTGCCGTAGGGCAACTTAATAGCAATCAGCCCCAGCATTTT. Translation: CSAVGQLNSNQPQHF.

This clonotype occurred a few times. J is TRBJ2-7 and V is TRBV9; D not certain. Germline values: CDR1 SGDLS, CDR2 YYNGEE. The V and J ends lost 4 bases and 6 bases respectively, with 17 bases between them. The CDR3 consists of 14 residues. CDR3 sequence: CASSSKVVGSEQYF. The DNA for the CDR3 is TGTGCCAGCAGCTCCAAAGTGGTCGGGTCCGAGCAGTACTTC.

This clonotype was detected a few times. The genes are TRBV5-1 and TRBJ2-7, with D unresolved. In germline, CDR1 is SGHRS, CDR2 YFSETQ. Trimming stripped 6 bases from V and 2 bases from J, with 18 bases between. The CDR3 is 15 residues long. CDR3 DNA sequence: TGCGCCAGCACCGGTACCCCAGGTGAGACCTACGAGCAGTACTTC. It codes for CASTGTPGETYEQYF.